The 21 T cell receptor beta chains below were found in one sample sequenced in a study of blood T cell repertoires in COVID-19. Here immunoSEQ multiplex PCR was the method, and the copy in TCRdb shows in-frame clones only, minus some. There are 370,000 or so clones in the sample; more than 65% occur only once, and around 1% lies in the top ten. Material: peripheral blood. All receptors derive from a human donor with acute or convalescent COVID-19. The donor label of this sample is uncertain.

The chain joins TRBV3-1 (or the pseudogene TRBV3-2) to TRBJ1-5; D gene uncertain. V was shortened by 1 base and J by 9 bases, with 10 bases between the two germline ends. This CDR3 region has 13 residues. The germline V gene encodes CDR1 LGHDT and CDR2 YNNKEL (reference sequence). This CDR3 reads CASSQGPGWPQHF. The CDR3 DNA follows: TGTGCCAGCAGCCAAGGCCCCGGGTGGCCCCAGCATTTT.

The rearrangement links TRBV5-1 to TRBJ2-5, with 7 bases lining up with TRBD2. Germline V CDR1 and CDR2: SGHRS, YFSETQ. The trim removed 5 bases at V and 1 base at J, leaving 8 bases unmatched. The CDR3 loop spans 15 amino acids. The CDR3, as DNA: TGCGCCAGCAGGGGCAGCGGGGAGCCCCAAGAGACCCAGTACTTC. Translation gives CASRGSGEPQETQYF.

This sequence joins TRBV3-1 (or the pseudogene TRBV3-2) and TRBJ1-1; the match to TRBD1 covers 10 bases. Germline V gives CDR1 LGHDT, CDR2 YNNKEL (reference sequence). V trimming: 4 bases; J trimming: 5 bases; junction bases outside the gene matches: 7. The CDR3 runs 15 residues. For the CDR3, the DNA is TGTGCCAGCAGCCGAGGGACAGGGGCGAGGACTGAAGCTTTCTTT. Protein: CASSRGTGARTEAFF.

The chain links TRBV7-8 to TRBJ1-5; D is possibly TRBD1 (6 bases). V was shortened by 6 bases and J by 4 bases, with 22 bases between the two germline ends. Germline V lookup: CDR1 SGHVS, CDR2 FQNEAQ. There are 17 residues in the CDR3. DNA of the CDR3: TGTGCCAGCAGTCCTCTTCCGACAGGTCTAACAAATCAGCCCCAGCATTTT. This sequence encodes CASSPLPTGLTNQPQHF.

The chain links TRBV5-5 to TRBJ1-6; D is perhaps TRBD1 (6 bases). V was cut by 1 base and J by 4 bases, with 9 bases left in between. The CDR3 spans 15 residues. Germline CDR1 and CDR2: SGHKS and YYEKEE (reference sequence). CDR3 loop: CASSLNTGYNSPLHF. CDR3 sequence (DNA): TGTGCCAGCAGCTTGAACACAGGGTATAATTCACCCCTCCACTTT.

The chain recombines TRBV11-3 with TRBJ2-2, with TRBD1 identical over 8 bases. The germline V gene has CDR1 SGHNT and CDR2 YENEEA. The CDR3 length is 14 residues. V shed 5 bases and J 5 bases; nucleotides not matched to a gene: 4. DNA of the CDR3: TGTGCCAGCAGCGCCCACAGGGGGACCGGGGAGCTGTTTTTT. As protein: CASSAHRGTGELFF.

The V gene is TRBV5-1, the J gene TRBJ2-1, with TRBD2 matching over 8 bases. Unmatched junction bases numbered 9, after V lost 1 base and J lost 6 bases. The germline V gene encodes CDR1 SGHRS and CDR2 YFSETQ. This CDR3 is 16 amino acids long. The CDR3 protein is CASSLRAGGLTNEQFF. CDR3 DNA sequence: TGCGCCAGCAGCTTGAGGGCGGGGGGCCTGACCAATGAGCAGTTCTTC. Full variable domain (outside the CDR3, taken from reference TRBV5-1 and TRBJ2-1): KAGVTQTPRYLIKTRGQQVTLSCSPISGHRSVSWYQQTPGQGLQFLFEYFSETQRNKGNFPGRFSGRQFSNSRSEMNVSTLELGDSALYLCASSLRAGGLTNEQFFGPGTRLTVL.

This chain joins TRBV3-1 (or the pseudogene TRBV3-2) and TRBJ1-4; 8 nucleotides align to TRBD1. The germline gives CDR1 LGHDT, CDR2 YNNKEL (reference sequence). V shed 4 bases, J shed 5 bases, and the junction held 3 bases outside the gene matches. The CDR3 is 14 residues long. As DNA, the CDR3 is TGTGCCAGCAGCCCTAACAGGGGGAATGAAAAACTGTTTTTT. It encodes CASSPNRGNEKLFF.

Only one count was recorded for this clone. This chain joins TRBV27 and TRBJ2-1, with unresolved D. There are 17 residues in the CDR3. The germline gives CDR1 MNHEY, CDR2 SMNVEV (reference sequence). Trimming shortened V by 5 bases and J by 0 bases, and 17 bases separated the two germline ends. The CDR3 protein is CASSPRSSPSSYNEQFF. The DNA of the CDR3 is TGTGCCAGCAGTCCCCGGTCGAGCCCGAGCTCCTACAATGAGCAGTTCTTC.

This chain connects TRBV5-5 to TRBJ1-1, with D possibly TRBD1 on 6 matching bases. The CDR3 length is 15 residues. In germline, CDR1 is SGHKS, CDR2 YYEKEE (reference sequence). Trimming took off 0 bases at V and 1 base at J, with 10 bases between the two ends. CDR3 region: CASSLEGRGNTEAFF. CDR3 coding DNA: TGTGCCAGCAGCTTGGAGGGCAGGGGGAACACTGAAGCTTTCTTT.

This rearrangement joins TRBV11-1 to TRBJ2-3; D unresolved. Germline V gene data show CDR1 as SGHAT and CDR2 as FQDESV (reference sequence). The V and J ends lost 5 bases and 1 base respectively, with 13 bases between them. The CDR3 has 15 residues. The CDR3 is CASSPQVSRTDTQYF. CDR3 nucleotides: TGTGCCAGCAGCCCCCAGGTGAGCCGCACAGATACGCAGTATTTT.

The chain has TRBV3-1 (or the pseudogene TRBV3-2) and TRBJ1-1, with D perhaps TRBD1 (6 bases). This CDR3 is 12 amino acids long. The germline V gene encodes CDR1 LGHDT and CDR2 YNNKEL (reference sequence). Trimming took 8 bases from V and 4 from J, leaving 11 bases between them. The CDR3 DNA reads TGTGCCAGCGCCAGGACAGCCACTGAAGCTTTCTTT. Translated, it gives CASARTATEAFF.

This chain uses TRBV6-5 with TRBJ1-5, with D possibly matching TRBD1 (5 bases). V shed 6 bases and J shed 1 base, with 13 bases lying between them. CDR3 length equals 15 residues. Per germline, CDR1 MNHEY and CDR2 SVGAGI. CDR3: CASRYGARSNQPQHF. Here the CDR3 DNA reads TGTGCCAGCAGGTACGGGGCAAGGAGCAATCAGCCCCAGCATTTT.

The chain combines TRBV21-1 with TRBJ2-1; TRBD2 is the table's D call, not checked against the DNA. TRBV21-1 is an annotated pseudogene. The CDR3 sequence is 14 residues long. The CDR3 nucleotides are TGTGCCAGCAGCAAACGGACTCCCTACAATGAGCAGTTCTTC. Translated, it gives CASSKRTPYNEQFF.

The chain couples TRBV27 to TRBJ2-6, with 8 bases lining up with TRBD1. Germline V gene data show CDR1 as MNHEY and CDR2 as SMNVEV (reference sequence). The junction had 13 bases not matched to a gene; V was cut back by 3 bases and J by 0 bases. This CDR3 comprises 20 residues. CDR3 protein: CASSFRLRDRRLSGANVLTF. DNA for the CDR3: TGTGCCAGCAGTTTCCGTCTACGGGACAGGCGCCTCTCTGGGGCCAACGTCCTGACTTTC.

This rearrangement joins TRBV5-1 to TRBJ1-1, with 7 nucleotides matching TRBD1. CDR1 and CDR2 from the germline V gene are SGHRS and YFSETQ. The CDR3 consists of 14 residues. Trimming removed 4 bases from V and 0 bases from J; junction bases left unmatched: 3. The DNA for the CDR3 is TGCGCCAGCAGCGCGACAGGGATGAACACTGAAGCTTTCTTT. Translation gives CASSATGMNTEAFF. Looking up the rest from reference TRBV5-1 and TRBJ1-1 gives the full variable domain: KAGVTQTPRYLIKTRGQQVTLSCSPISGHRSVSWYQQTPGQGLQFLFEYFSETQRNKGNFPGRFSGRQFSNSRSEMNVSTLELGDSALYLCASSATGMNTEAFFGQGTRLTVV.

This chain links TRBV7-2 with TRBJ2-2; D not resolved. Germline V CDR1 and CDR2: SGHTA, FQGNSA. Trimming took off 4 bases at V and 2 bases at J, with 11 bases between the two ends. This CDR3 has 15 residues. The CDR3 reads CASSWASLNTGELFF. DNA for the CDR3: TGTGCCAGCAGCTGGGCGAGCCTTAACACCGGGGAGCTGTTTTTT.

The rearrangement links TRBV12-3 or TRBV12-4 to TRBJ1-2; D might be TRBD1 (5 bases). The CDR3 has 13 amino acids. Trimming stripped 6 bases from V and 2 bases from J, with 10 bases between. CDR3 in amino acids: CASSQTENYGYTF. In DNA form, the CDR3 reads TGTGCCAGCAGCCAGACAGAGAACTATGGCTACACCTTC.

This clone showed up just a few times. The rearrangement links TRBV24-1 to TRBJ1-2; D is possibly TRBD1 (6 bases). CDR3 length: 14 residues. V lost 3 bases to trimming and J lost 5 bases, with 12 bases between them. CDR1 KGHDR and CDR2 SFDVKD come from the germline V gene. CDR3: CATSDPDRFYGYTF. CDR3 DNA sequence: TGTGCCACCAGTGATCCTGACAGGTTTTATGGCTACACCTTC.

This clone was seen more than once but under ten times. This chain links TRBV27 with TRBJ2-5, with 7 nucleotides matching TRBD1. CDR1 is MNHEY, CDR2 SMNVEV, per germline (reference sequence). The CDR3 sequence is 13 residues long. Germline trimming cut 1 base from V and 5 bases from J; bases unmatched to any gene: 1. The CDR3 protein is CASSLLQGETQYF. The CDR3 region has the DNA TGTGCCAGCAGTTTATTACAGGGGGAGACCCAGTACTTC.

The J gene is TRBJ1-2, the V gene TRBV6-1; a weak D match, TRBD1 (6 bases). Trimming shortened V by 1 base and J by 8 bases, and 17 bases separated the two germline ends. This CDR3 region has 15 residues. Germline values: CDR1 MNHNS, CDR2 SASEGT. CDR3 sequence reads: CASSEEGRGVGGYTF. CDR3 nucleotides: TGTGCCAGCAGTGAAGAGGGCAGGGGCGTGGGAGGCTACACCTTC.